A single sample gave rise to the 27 T cell receptor beta chains below, sequenced in a study of blood T cell repertoires in COVID-19. The table came from immunoSEQ multiplex PCR; TCRdb's copy has only in-frame clones and leaves some out. Seen here are fewer than 200,000 clones, roughly four fifths observed once, and the top ten hold 2.5% to 3%. Sequenced material: peripheral blood. Receptors were obtained from a woman of 80 years or more with COVID-19, enrolled during active disease.

The chain is built from TRBV7-8 and TRBJ1-2, with D maybe TRBD1 (6 bases). V gave up 1 base and J gave up 7 bases, with 13 bases separating them. Germline V gene data show CDR1 as SGHVS and CDR2 as FQNEAQ. This CDR3 has 14 amino acids. This CDR3 reads CASSLVGGAPGYTF. The CDR3 region has the DNA TGTGCCAGCAGCTTAGTAGGGGGGGCACCTGGCTACACCTTC.

The V and J genes are TRBV9 and TRBJ2-5, with D perhaps matching TRBD2 (5 bases). The V end lost 3 bases, the J end lost 3 bases, and 9 bases lay between the germline ends. Germline assignment: CDR1 SGDLS and CDR2 YYNGEE. The length of the CDR3 is 13 residues. CDR3 coding DNA: TGTGCCAGCAGCGGCCGGAGGAAAGAGACCCAGTACTTC. Translating it yields CASSGRRKETQYF.

The chain has TRBV29-1 and TRBJ1-1; the D gene is possibly TRBD1 (5 bases). This CDR3 is built from 12 residues. Germline V gene lookup returns CDR1 SQVTM and CDR2 ANQGSEA. V gave up 5 bases and J gave up 1 base, with 8 bases separating them. The CDR3 sequence is CSVRRGNTEAFF. CDR3 DNA: TGCAGCGTTAGGAGGGGGAACACTGAAGCTTTCTTT.

The rearrangement uses TRBV19 and TRBJ2-7; 9 bases line up with TRBD1. Germline V CDR1 and CDR2: LNHDA, SQIVND (reference sequence). Germline trimming cut 6 bases from V and 3 bases from J; bases unmatched to any gene: 3. The length of the CDR3 is 13 residues. CDR3 in amino acids: CASRQGALYEQYF. The CDR3 DNA is TGTGCCAGTAGACAGGGGGCTCTCTACGAGCAGTACTTC.

CDR3 protein: CASSFSGYLDEQFF. CDR3 bases: TGTGCCAGCAGCTTCTCCGGGTATCTCGATGAGCAGTTCTTC. The chain has TRBV7-2 and TRBJ2-1; D is unclear. Trimming removed 3 bases from V and 8 bases from J, with 14 bases in between. Per the germline V gene, CDR1 is SGHTA and CDR2 is FQGNSA. The length of the CDR3 is 14 residues.

V and J are TRBV14 and TRBJ1-1; TRBD1 is a possible D gene (5 bases). V shed 2 bases and J shed 10 bases, with 14 bases lying between them. CDR1 SGHDN and CDR2 FVKESK come from the germline V gene. This CDR3 has 13 amino acids. The DNA of the CDR3 is TGTGCCAGCAGCCAAATAGGGGCTTCGAGAGCTTTCTTT. Translating gives CASSQIGASRAFF.

Regarding this clone: Other DNA sequences in the sample encode the same CDR3. The V call is TRBV18, the J call TRBJ2-7, with TRBD1 identical over 10 bases. J was trimmed by 6 bases and V by 1 base; bases with no gene match: 3. Germline assignment: CDR1 KGHSH and CDR2 LQKENI. The CDR3 runs to 14 residues. CDR3 sequence: CASSPRQGAGEQYF. The CDR3 DNA is TGTGCCAGCTCACCACGACAGGGGGCGGGCGAGCAGTACTTC.

The genes are TRBV4-3 and TRBJ1-3; D may be TRBD1 (5 bases). CDR1 and CDR2 (germline): LGHNA, YSLEER. V was cut by 0 bases and J by 2 bases, with 11 bases left in between. The CDR3 has 16 amino acids. The CDR3 is CASSQDKGQAGNTIYF. The CDR3 DNA follows: TGCGCCAGCAGCCAAGATAAAGGACAAGCTGGAAACACCATATATTTT.

This sequence joins TRBV5-1 and TRBJ2-3; TRBD1 agrees at 9 bases. After removal of 2 bases from V and 4 bases from J, the junction contained 5 bases not matched to a gene. Looked up from germline, CDR1 is SGHRS and CDR2 is YFSETQ. This CDR3 is built from 15 residues. The DNA of the CDR3 is TGCGCCAGCAGCTTTGGACAGGGGAGGGCAGATACGCAGTATTTT. Amino acid sequence: CASSFGQGRADTQYF.

The chain recombines TRBV20-1 with TRBJ2-1, with TRBD2 as a possible D gene (5 bases). Looked up from germline, CDR1 is DFQATT and CDR2 is SNEGSKA (reference sequence). V lost 3 bases to trimming and J lost 6 bases, with 15 bases between them. The CDR3 spans 14 residues. The CDR3 is CSASWLAGLNEQFF. CDR3 nucleotides: TGCAGTGCTAGTTGGCTAGCCGGTCTCAATGAGCAGTTCTTC.

This chain connects TRBV6-5 to TRBJ2-7, with D unclear. V was trimmed by 6 bases and J by 2 bases, leaving 11 bases between them. The CDR3 covers 13 residues. From germline, CDR1 is MNHEY and CDR2 SVGAGI. CDR3 loop: CASSRSLPYEQYF. The CDR3 DNA sequence: TGTGCCAGCAGCCGGAGCCTCCCCTACGAGCAGTACTTC.

A few counts support this clone. The chain combines TRBV7-3 with TRBJ2-1; 7 nucleotides align to TRBD2. Germline loops: CDR1 SGHTA, CDR2 FQGTGA. V lost 5 bases to trimming and J lost 5 bases; unmatched junction nucleotides: 3. The CDR3 is 13 residues long. The chain's CDR3 is CASSPGLDNEQFF. The CDR3 nucleotides read TGTGCCAGCAGCCCCGGACTAGACAATGAGCAGTTCTTC. Looking up the rest from reference TRBV7-3 and TRBJ2-1 gives the full variable domain: GAGVSQTPSNKVTEKGKYVELRCDPISGHTALYWYRQSLGQGPEFLIYFQGTGAADDSGLPNDRFFAVRPEGSVSTLKIQRTERGDSAVYLCASSPGLDNEQFFGPGTRLTVL.

This chain links TRBV3-1 (or the pseudogene TRBV3-2) with TRBJ2-7; TRBD2 agrees at 11 bases. V lost 6 bases to trimming and J lost 2 bases; unmatched junction nucleotides: 6. The CDR3 has 15 residues. The germline V gene encodes CDR1 LGHDT and CDR2 YNNKEL (reference sequence). The CDR3 sequence is CASSSTSGSPYEQYF. The CDR3, as DNA: TGTGCCAGCAGTTCCACTAGCGGGAGCCCCTACGAGCAGTACTTC.

The rearrangement joins TRBV19 to TRBJ2-1; 8 nucleotides match TRBD2. Germline CDR1 reads LNHDA; CDR2 reads SQIVND (reference sequence). This CDR3 region has 16 residues. V shed 5 bases, J shed 3 bases, and the junction held 9 bases outside the gene matches. For the CDR3, the DNA is TGTGCCAGTAGTTCCCTAAGCGGGAGTGACTACAATGAGCAGTTCTTC. Protein: CASSSLSGSDYNEQFF.

For this clone: One end of the junction varies from germline; a read error may be responsible. V usage is TRBV7-7 and J usage is TRBJ1-5; maybe TRBD1 (5 bases). Germline lookup yields CDR1 SSHAT and CDR2 FNYEAQ (reference sequence). CDR3 length equals 16 residues. The CDR3 DNA reads as TGTGCTAGCAGCTTAGTCGCACTCAGGGTAGACCAGCCCCAGCATTTT. It is translated as CASSLVALRVDQPQHF.

V and J are TRBV3-1 (or the pseudogene TRBV3-2) and TRBJ2-5, with D perhaps matching TRBD2 (5 bases). The V and J ends lost 1 base and 2 bases respectively, with 8 bases between them. This CDR3 has 14 residues. Germline values: CDR1 LGHDT, CDR2 YNNKEL (reference sequence). The CDR3 region has the DNA TGTGCCAGCAGCCAAGCACTAGTGCAAGAGACCCAGTACTTC. Protein sequence: CASSQALVQETQYF.

This rearrangement joins TRBV7-2 to TRBJ2-1; the match to TRBD2 covers 9 bases. V shed 5 bases and J 2 bases; nucleotides not matched to a gene: 7. CDR3 length equals 16 residues. The germline gives CDR1 SGHTA, CDR2 FQGNSA. Here the CDR3 DNA reads TGTGCCAGCAGCCCAGTAGCGGGGGCAACCTACAATGAGCAGTTCTTC. It is translated as CASSPVAGATYNEQFF.

Here the CDR3 DNA reads TGTGCCAGCAGCTTGGCATCTAGCAGCTCCTACGAGCAGTACTTC. Protein product: CASSLASSSSYEQYF. The chain combines TRBV5-4 with TRBJ2-7, with TRBD2 as a possible D gene (5 bases). This CDR3 spans 15 amino acids. Per germline, CDR1 SGHNT and CDR2 YYREEE (reference sequence). Trimming shortened V by 0 bases and J by 0 bases, and 10 bases separated the two germline ends.

In its sample, this clone was seen once. V usage is TRBV19 and J usage is TRBJ1-2, with D possibly TRBD1 on 6 matching bases. V was shortened by 5 bases and J by 8 bases, with 27 bases between the two germline ends. The length of the CDR3 is 17 residues. Looked up from germline, CDR1 is LNHDA and CDR2 is SQIVND (reference sequence). The CDR3 protein is CASSDPGQRKPADGYTF. CDR3 nucleotides: TGTGCCAGTAGTGACCCGGGACAAAGAAAGCCTGCGGACGGCTACACCTTC. The whole variable domain, filled in from reference TRBV19 and TRBJ1-2, reads DGGITQSPKYLFRKEGQNVTLSCEQNLNHDAMYWYRQDPGQGLRLIYYSQIVNDFQKGDIAEGYSVSREKKESFPLTVTSAQKNPTAFYLCASSDPGQRKPADGYTFGSGTRLTVV.

J is TRBJ2-5 and V is TRBV2; tentative D call: TRBD1 (5 bases). Germline V lookup: CDR1 SNHLY, CDR2 FYNNEI. The V gene lost 3 bases and the J gene lost 5 bases, with 10 bases spanning the gap. The CDR3 is 13 residues long. This chain's CDR3 is CASSEQTAETQYF. The CDR3 DNA sequence: TGTGCCAGCAGTGAGCAGACAGCGGAGACCCAGTACTTC.

The chain joins TRBV19 to TRBJ1-3, with D possibly TRBD1 on 6 matching bases. This CDR3 spans 14 amino acids. CDR1 and CDR2 from the germline V gene are LNHDA and SQIVND (reference sequence). Trimming pared 4 bases from V and 6 bases from J, leaving 13 bases between. The CDR3 coding sequence is TGTGCCAGTAGTAACCAGGGGCGAATAAACACCATATATTTT. Encoded protein: CASSNQGRINTIYF. Variable domain in full (rest from reference TRBV19 and TRBJ1-3): DGGITQSPKYLFRKEGQNVTLSCEQNLNHDAMYWYRQDPGQGLRLIYYSQIVNDFQKGDIAEGYSVSREKKESFPLTVTSAQKNPTAFYLCASSNQGRINTIYFGEGSWLTVV.

Points on this clone: A read error may account for a junction end that differs from germline. The gene calls are TRBV10-3 and TRBJ1-3; TRBD1 might be the D (6 bases). This CDR3 region has 12 residues. Germline assignment: CDR1 ENHRY and CDR2 SYGVKD. DNA for the CDR3: TGTGCCATCAGGATACGAGACAGGACCTGGGATTTT. Translated: CAIRIRDRTWDF.

V usage is TRBV5-4 and J usage is TRBJ2-5; 10 bases are shared with TRBD2. Unmatched junction bases numbered 6, after V lost 2 bases and J lost 5 bases. The CDR3 is 15 residues long. The germline CDR1 and CDR2 sequences are SGHNT and YYREEE (reference sequence). The DNA of the CDR3 is TGTGCCAGCAGCTTTGGAGCGGGAGGGTTGGAGACCCAGTACTTC. Translating it yields CASSFGAGGLETQYF.

The chain joins TRBV7-3 to TRBJ1-1; 9 nucleotides agree with TRBD1. The CDR3 covers 14 residues. J gave up 1 base and V 5 bases, and 2 bases lay outside the gene matches. In germline, CDR1 is SGHTA, CDR2 FQGTGA. Here the CDR3 reads CASSRDRANTEAFF. Written as DNA, the CDR3 is TGTGCCAGCAGCCGGGACAGGGCGAACACTGAAGCTTTCTTT.

The chain carries TRBV28 and TRBJ2-4; the match to TRBD1 covers 7 bases. The germline gives CDR1 MDHEN, CDR2 SYDVKM. The V and J ends lost 6 bases and 6 bases, in that order; junction bases with no gene match: 8. The CDR3 covers 14 residues. Here the CDR3 reads CASRKGAQGNIQYF. CDR3 in DNA: TGTGCCAGCAGAAAGGGGGCGCAGGGAAACATTCAGTACTTC.

The chain couples TRBV10-2 to TRBJ1-2; 7 bases fit TRBD1. CDR3 size: 15 residues. V dropped 2 bases and J dropped 8; count of bases not matched to a gene: 11. Germline V lookup: CDR1 WSHSY, CDR2 SAAADI. The CDR3 loop reads CASSERQGPLWGYTF. CDR3 sequence (DNA): TGCGCCAGCAGTGAGCGACAGGGACCCCTATGGGGCTACACCTTC.

The rearrangement joins TRBV20-1 to TRBJ2-7; TRBD2 agrees at 7 bases. The trim removed 5 bases at V and 4 bases at J, leaving 2 bases unmatched. Germline V lookup: CDR1 DFQATT, CDR2 SNEGSKA (reference sequence). The CDR3 contains 11 residues. The CDR3 DNA sequence: TGCAGTGCTTGGGGGGGTTACGAGCAGTACTTC. Translated: CSAWGGYEQYF.